This paragraph reports one TCR beta chain. This record belongs to a study of blood T cell repertoires in COVID-19. Study as a whole: Acute and convalescent COVID-19 samples came from the United States, Italy and Spain. PBMCs, B-cell-depleted T cells, or T cells provided the cDNA or gDNA that made up the material.

CDR3 size: 14 residues. Per germline, CDR1 SGHRS and CDR2 YFSETQ. V gave up 5 bases and J gave up 3 bases; unmatched junction bases: 8. Per the original data handling: By means of reference gene primer amplification, nucleated cell counts were estimated. TCRdb's table, derived via immunoSEQ multiplex PCR, lists solely in-frame clones and lacks some. V and J calls and clone size follow that table, whereas D and trimming were derived from the DNA. The sample shows approximately 19,000 clones, 85% to 95% of them seen only once. The sample consisted of peripheral blood. The chain links TRBV5-1 to TRBJ2-7, with 7 positions matching TRBD2. This receptor was taken from a human donor in a cohort sampled during active COVID-19. CDR3 nucleotides: TGCGCCAGCAGAGCGGGGAGCGGGCTCTACGAGCAGTACTTC. Amino acids: CASRAGSGLYEQYF.